The 23 T cell receptor beta chains listed next were all sequenced from one sample in a study of T cell responses to AZD1222 COVID-19 vaccine. Produced via immunoSEQ multiplex PCR; TCRdb's table is partial and in-frame only. The repertoire consists of about 100,000 clones, with about 82% occurring once and the leading ten covering under 1.5%. Specimen: peripheral blood, collected on day 0 of AZD1222 vaccination. Receptors were obtained from an adult in good health.

V is TRBV12-3 or TRBV12-4 and J is TRBJ2-1; 11 bases line up with TRBD1. V was clipped by 6 bases and J by 7 bases; unmatched bases: 2. The CDR3 length is 13 residues. The CDR3 reads CASRGTGGNEQFF. DNA of the CDR3: TGTGCCAGCAGAGGGACAGGGGGGAATGAGCAGTTCTTC.

The chain is built from TRBV19 and TRBJ2-7; TRBD1 matches at 9 bases. With 5 bases clipped from V and 4 bases from J, the junction kept 6 bases outside the gene matches. The CDR3 covers 14 residues. Germline assignment: CDR1 LNHDA and CDR2 SQIVND (reference sequence). The CDR3 nucleotides read TGTGCCAGTAGTTCCGGGACAGGGTCGTACGAGCAGTACTTC. This encodes CASSSGTGSYEQYF. The variable domain in full, completed from reference TRBV19 and TRBJ2-7, reads DGGITQSPKYLFRKEGQNVTLSCEQNLNHDAMYWYRQDPGQGLRLIYYSQIVNDFQKGDIAEGYSVSREKKESFPLTVTSAQKNPTAFYLCASSSGTGSYEQYFGPGTRLTVT.

V and J are TRBV9 and TRBJ2-7, with 9 bases fitting TRBD2. Germline CDR1 is SGDLS and CDR2 is YYNGEE. Losses at the gene ends were 2 bases for V and 4 bases for J; bases not matched to a gene: 10. CDR3 length: 16 residues. The DNA of the CDR3 is TGTGCCAGCAGCGTCGGGGGGGTAGCGGGAGTTTACGAGCAGTACTTC. It yields the protein CASSVGGVAGVYEQYF.

This clone showed up just a few times. This chain connects TRBV19 to TRBJ2-7, with D perhaps TRBD1 or TRBD2 (5 bases each). The ends were cut back, 6 bases at V and 0 bases at J, with 12 bases in the middle. CDR3 length equals 14 residues. Germline CDR1 is LNHDA and CDR2 is SQIVND (reference sequence). CDR3 region: CASREDGTSYEQYF. In DNA form, the CDR3 reads TGTGCCAGTAGGGAGGACGGGACCTCCTACGAGCAGTACTTC.

CDR3 region: CASSPRSRTGELFF. Written as DNA, the CDR3 is TGTGCCAGTAGTCCCCGCAGCCGCACCGGGGAGCTGTTTTTT. V usage is TRBV19 and J usage is TRBJ2-2, with D unresolved. The germline V and J ends were trimmed by 5 bases and 4 bases, with 11 bases remaining between them. The CDR3 totals 14 residues. Germline assignment: CDR1 LNHDA and CDR2 SQIVND (reference sequence).

The rearrangement joins TRBV24-1 to TRBJ2-2; 8 bases line up with TRBD1. The CDR3 runs to 16 residues. Germline V gene data show CDR1 as KGHDR and CDR2 as SFDVKD. With V trimmed by 5 bases and J by 1 base, 5 bases remained unmatched. The CDR3 loop is CATSVDRGKNTGELFF. CDR3 DNA: TGTGCCACCAGTGTCGACAGGGGCAAGAACACCGGGGAGCTGTTTTTT.

The chain uses TRBV7-2 and TRBJ1-5; D possibly corresponds to TRBD1 (5 bases). Trimming removed 5 bases at V and 4 bases at J, with 18 bases between. The CDR3 totals 16 residues. Germline V gene lookup returns CDR1 SGHTA and CDR2 FQGNSA. The CDR3 protein is CASSTRPGTINQPQHF. The CDR3 DNA reads TGTGCCAGCAGCACTAGACCCGGGACGATAAATCAGCCCCAGCATTTT. The entire variable domain, with the rest obtained from reference TRBV7-2 and TRBJ1-5, is as follows: GAGVSQSPSNKVTEKGKDVELRCDPISGHTALYWYRQSLGQGLEFLIYFQGNSAPDKSGLPSDRFSAERTGGSVSTLTIQRTQQEDSAVYLCASSTRPGTINQPQHFGDGTRLSIL.

This rearrangement joins TRBV11-3 to TRBJ2-2; D gene unclear. Germline CDR1 and CDR2: SGHNT and YENEEA. Trimming cost V 2 bases and J 7 bases, with 14 bases left between them. The CDR3 runs to 15 residues. The CDR3 reads CASSLTSHLVGELFF. CDR3 nucleotide sequence: TGTGCCAGCAGCTTAACGAGTCACCTCGTCGGGGAGCTGTTTTTT.

This rearrangement joins TRBV19 to TRBJ2-7, with no clear D. The length of the CDR3 is 14 residues. CDR1 is LNHDA and CDR2 is SQIVND in the germline V gene (reference sequence). V lost 1 base and J lost 1, with 8 bases in between. This chain's CDR3 is CASSIGEASYEQYF. CDR3 nucleotides: TGTGCCAGTAGTATAGGAGAAGCTTCCTACGAGCAGTACTTC.

The DNA of the CDR3 is TGTGCCAGCAGTTTAGTGTCGGGGAATGAAAAACTGTTTTTT. It is translated as CASSLVSGNEKLFF. The V and J genes are TRBV27 and TRBJ1-4; no definite D call. Germline CDR1 reads MNHEY; CDR2 reads SMNVEV (reference sequence). The V end was cut by 2 bases, the J end by 5 bases, with 9 bases between. This CDR3 region has 14 residues.

There are a few counts of this clone. The chain combines TRBV7-2 with TRBJ2-7; possible D gene TRBD2, 6 bases. The germline gives CDR1 SGHTA, CDR2 FQGNSA. The CDR3 is made up of 15 amino acids. V lost 7 bases and J 2 bases, leaving 18 bases between the germline ends. In DNA, the CDR3 is TGTGCCAGCACCTCTAGGGGCGGGGAACCCTACGAGCAGTACTTC. Translating it yields CASTSRGGEPYEQYF.

This clone was seen once. The chain joins TRBV19 to TRBJ2-3; possibly TRBD1 for D (8 bases). CDR1 is LNHDA and CDR2 is SQIVND in the germline V gene (reference sequence). V was pared by 3 bases and J by 6 bases, with 13 bases between. This CDR3 region has 14 residues. DNA of the CDR3: TGTGCCAGTAGTATCGGACAGGGAGGGGATACGCAGTATTTT. Amino acid sequence: CASSIGQGGDTQYF.

This clone was recorded only once. The J gene is TRBJ1-4, the V gene TRBV27, with a tentative D call TRBD1 (5 bases). Germline CDR1 and CDR2: MNHEY and SMNVEV (reference sequence). Trimming removed 6 bases from V and 5 bases from J, with 13 bases in between. This CDR3 has 14 residues. CDR3 sequence (DNA): TGTGCCAGCAGCTCCCAGGGAGGCAATGAAAAACTGTTTTTT. It translates to CASSSQGGNEKLFF.

The chain couples TRBV28 to TRBJ2-2; possibly TRBD2 for D (5 bases). Germline CDR1 is MDHEN and CDR2 is SYDVKM. CDR3 size: 15 residues. Trimming took off 3 bases at V and 4 bases at J, with 12 bases between the two ends. The CDR3 here is CASSFERAPTGELFF. The CDR3 DNA follows: TGTGCCAGCAGTTTTGAGAGGGCGCCCACCGGGGAGCTGTTTTTT.

The chain links TRBV5-4 to TRBJ1-2; D is perhaps TRBD1 (6 bases). Germline CDR1 reads SGHNT; CDR2 reads YYREEE (reference sequence). Deletions cut 3 bases from V and 8 bases from J, with 20 bases between. CDR3 length: 15 residues. CDR3: CASSSGRQGQGGYTF. Written as DNA, the CDR3 is TGTGCCAGCAGCTCCGGCCGTCAGGGGCAAGGAGGCTACACCTTC.

The V gene is TRBV19, the J gene TRBJ2-7; TRBD1 is a possible D gene (6 bases). Germline values: CDR1 LNHDA, CDR2 SQIVND (reference sequence). The CDR3 is 13 amino acids. Between the trimmed V and J ends, which lost 4 bases and 3 bases, there was a span of 10 bases. Written as DNA, the CDR3 is TGTGCCAGTAGTAATTTCAGGGGCTACGAGCAGTACTTC. It specifies CASSNFRGYEQYF. Full variable domain (missing parts from reference TRBV19 and TRBJ2-7): DGGITQSPKYLFRKEGQNVTLSCEQNLNHDAMYWYRQDPGQGLRLIYYSQIVNDFQKGDIAEGYSVSREKKESFPLTVTSAQKNPTAFYLCASSNFRGYEQYFGPGTRLTVT.

V usage is TRBV28 and J usage is TRBJ1-5; maybe TRBD1 (5 bases). Germline V gene data show CDR1 as MDHEN and CDR2 as SYDVKM. The V end lost 3 bases, the J end lost 1 base, and 13 bases lay between the germline ends. The CDR3 has 16 residues. The CDR3: CASSLPPRGSNQPQHF. The CDR3, as DNA: TGTGCCAGCAGTTTGCCTCCCCGGGGGAGCAATCAGCCCCAGCATTTT.

The chain recombines TRBV6-5 with TRBJ2-3; D uncertain. CDR3 length: 12 amino acids. Trimming cost V 7 bases and J 2 bases, with 7 bases left between them. Per the germline V gene, CDR1 is MNHEY and CDR2 is SVGAGI. CDR3 DNA: TGTGCCAGCAAGCTATCCACAGATACGCAGTATTTT. Translated, it gives CASKLSTDTQYF.

This rearrangement joins TRBV28 to TRBJ1-6; D gene unclear. CDR3 size: 14 residues. Germline CDR1 is MDHEN and CDR2 is SYDVKM. The V gene lost 3 bases and the J gene lost 7 bases, with 10 bases spanning the gap. The CDR3 reads CASSLGKGNSPLHF. In DNA, the CDR3 is TGTGCCAGCAGTTTGGGAAAAGGGAATTCACCCCTCCACTTT.

CDR3 bases: TGTGCCAGCAGCTTACTGGGATATTCTAACACTGAAGCTTTCTTT. It codes for CASSLLGYSNTEAFF. The chain carries TRBV13 and TRBJ1-1; D call uncertain. Germline CDR1 reads PRHDT; CDR2 reads FYEKMQ (reference sequence). V dropped 2 bases and J dropped 2 bases, with 12 bases sitting between them. The CDR3 contains 15 residues.

This clone was counted a few times. The chain combines TRBV14 with TRBJ2-7; possibly TRBD1 for D (5 bases). The V end was cut by 1 base, the J end by 3 bases, with 16 bases between. This CDR3 spans 16 amino acids. CDR1 SGHDN and CDR2 FVKESK come from the germline V gene. This CDR3 reads CASSQGAALQGYEQYF. CDR3 DNA: TGTGCCAGCAGCCAAGGAGCAGCTCTCCAGGGCTACGAGCAGTACTTC.

The chain uses TRBV7-2 and TRBJ2-3, with 8 bases that match TRBD2. CDR1 is SGHTA, CDR2 FQGNSA, per germline. The V and J ends lost 5 bases and 0 bases, in that order; junction bases with no gene match: 4. CDR3 size: 15 residues. The CDR3 DNA sequence: TGTGCCAGCAGCGTTAGCGGGACTAGCACAGATACGCAGTATTTT. It codes for CASSVSGTSTDTQYF.

V gene TRBV7-9 combines with J gene TRBJ1-5; no definite D call. The germline gives CDR1 SEHNR, CDR2 FQNEAQ (reference sequence). CDR3 length equals 12 residues. V was clipped by 4 bases and J by 6 bases, with 7 bases between them. The CDR3: CASSSSGQPQHF. DNA for the CDR3: TGTGCCAGCAGCTCCTCGGGTCAGCCCCAGCATTTT. The variable domain in full, with the rest retrieved from reference TRBV7-9 and TRBJ1-5, is DTGVSQNPRHKITKRGQNVTFRCDPISEHNRLYWYRQTLGQGPEFLTYFQNEAQLEKSRLLSDRFSAERPKGSFSTLEIQRTEQGDSAMYLCASSSSGQPQHFGDGTRLSIL.